The 25 T cell receptor beta chains given below trace back to one sample, sequenced in a study of technical replicates of blood from a few donors. The method was immunoSEQ multiplex PCR; TCRdb's version includes in-frame clones alone and lacks a portion of them. The sample records over 50,000 clones, around 87% being singletons. The sequencing sample was made of PBMCs. These TCRs come from a human donor in good health. Some clones in this sample may be carry-over from other donors' samples.

V and J are TRBV19 and TRBJ1-5; 10 bases match TRBD1. The CDR3 runs 15 residues. Germline V lookup: CDR1 LNHDA, CDR2 SQIVND (reference sequence). Losses at the gene ends were 1 base for V and 7 bases for J; bases not matched to a gene: 4. The CDR3 DNA is TGTGCCAGTAGTATAGGGGGACAGGGGTGGCAGCCCCAGCATTTT. Protein: CASSIGGQGWQPQHF.

The V and J genes are TRBV2 and TRBJ1-4; no clear D. Germline lookup yields CDR1 SNHLY and CDR2 FYNNEI. Trimming took 2 bases from V and 4 from J, leaving 5 bases between them. This CDR3 has 13 residues. The CDR3 reads CASSELFNEKLFF. The CDR3 DNA is TGTGCCAGCAGTGAATTATTTAATGAAAAACTGTTTTTT.

The CDR3 sequence is CASRSPGMGETQYF. CDR3 bases: TGTGCCAGCAGGTCTCCAGGTATGGGAGAGACCCAGTACTTC. The chain carries TRBV28 and TRBJ2-5; D remains ambiguous. Germline CDR1 is MDHEN and CDR2 is SYDVKM. Trimming removed 6 bases from V and 4 bases from J, with 15 bases in between. The CDR3 runs to 14 residues. The variable domain in full, completed from reference TRBV28 and TRBJ2-5, reads DVKVTQSSRYLVKRTGEKVFLECVQDMDHENMFWYRQDPGLGLRLIYFSYDVKMKEKGDIPEGYSVSREKKERFSLILESASTNQTSMYLCASRSPGMGETQYFGPGTRLLVL.

The sample holds one count of this clone. The germline gene is not matched at one end of the junction; a read error may be the cause. V usage is TRBV18 and J usage is TRBJ2-7, with D hard to call. CDR1 and CDR2 from the germline V gene are KGHSH and LQKENI. The CDR3 loop spans 16 amino acids. In nucleotides, the CDR3 is TGTGCCAGCTCACCTACTCTGGGCATCACCTCCAACGAGCAGTACTTC. This codes for CASSPTLGITSNEQYF. The complete variable domain, with remaining parts taken from reference TRBV18 and TRBJ2-7, reads NAGVMQNPRHLVRRRGQEARLRCSPMKGHSHVYWYRQLPEEGLKFMVYLQKENIIDESGMPKERFSAEFPKEGPSILRIQQVVRGDSAAYFCASSPTLGITSNEQYFGPGTRLTVT.

This rearrangement joins TRBV6-1 to TRBJ1-5; D unresolved. Trimming took off 1 base at V and 5 bases at J, with 6 bases between the two ends. Germline CDR1 and CDR2: MNHNS and SASEGT. This CDR3 region has 13 residues. The DNA for the CDR3 is TGTGCCAGCAGTGAAGACAGATATCAGCCCCAGCATTTT. Translated: CASSEDRYQPQHF.

Written as DNA, the CDR3 is TGTGCCAGCAGCCGGCCCGGGACCGGGGAGCTGTTTTTT. This translates into CASSRPGTGELFF. The gene calls are TRBV7-2 and TRBJ2-2; D gene ambiguous. CDR1 and CDR2 from the germline V gene are SGHTA and FQGNSA. Between the trimmed V and J ends, which lost 5 bases and 5 bases, there was a span of 9 bases. The CDR3 is 13 amino acids.

This chain uses TRBV5-8 with TRBJ2-5; TRBD2 matches 9 bases. CDR1 and CDR2 from the germline V gene are SGHTS and YDEGEE. Trimming removed 0 bases from V and 5 bases from J; junction bases left unmatched: 5. The CDR3 has 15 amino acids. The DNA for the CDR3 is TGTGCCAGCAGCTTGGGGGGACTAGCAGGCGAGACCCAGTACTTC. Translating it yields CASSLGGLAGETQYF. Supplemented by reference TRBV5-8 and TRBJ2-5, the full variable domain reads EAGVTQSPTHLIKTRGQQATLRCSPISGHTSVYWYQQALGLGLQFLLWYDEGEERNRGNFPPRFSGRQFPNYSSELNVNALELEDSALYLCASSLGGLAGETQYFGPGTRLLVL.

This rearrangement joins TRBV7-6 to TRBJ2-3; the match to TRBD2 covers 9 bases. This CDR3 is 16 amino acids long. Trimming removed 1 base from V and 0 bases from J; junction bases left unmatched: 2. Looked up from germline, CDR1 is SGHVS and CDR2 is FNYEAQ. This CDR3 is CASSLVAGGSTDTQYF. The CDR3, as DNA: TGTGCCAGCAGCTTAGTCGCGGGGGGGAGCACAGATACGCAGTATTTT.

The J gene is TRBJ2-1, the V gene TRBV7-3; possible D gene TRBD1, 6 bases. V gave up 2 bases and J gave up 5 bases, with 10 bases separating them. The CDR3 is 14 residues long. CDR1 is SGHTA, CDR2 FQGTGA, per germline. Written as DNA, the CDR3 is TGTGCCAGCAGCTTAGGTGGGACAAACAATGAGCAGTTCTTC. Its protein is CASSLGGTNNEQFF.

The rearrangement uses TRBV27 and TRBJ2-5; 9 bases match TRBD1. The trim removed 5 bases at V and 4 bases at J, leaving 8 bases unmatched. CDR1 is MNHEY and CDR2 is SMNVEV in the germline V gene (reference sequence). This CDR3 is 15 amino acids long. CDR3 sequence (DNA): TGTGCCAGCAGTATATTGGGACAGGGAGGAGAGACCCAGTACTTC. Its protein is CASSILGQGGETQYF.

A remark on this clone: An end of the junction differs from the germline gene, which may be a read error. This chain connects TRBV25-1 to TRBJ1-6, with D maybe TRBD1 (5 bases). The CDR3 is 15 residues long. CDR1 MGHDK and CDR2 SYGVNS come from the germline V gene. The CDR3 loop reads CASSAGDRYSSPLHF. CDR3 nucleotide sequence: TGTGCCAGCAGTGCGGGGGATCGGTATAGTTCACCCCTCCACTTT.

V usage is TRBV19 and J usage is TRBJ2-5, with D hard to call. The CDR3 consists of 14 residues. Looked up from germline, CDR1 is LNHDA and CDR2 is SQIVND (reference sequence). Trimming removed 3 bases at V and 0 bases at J, with 8 bases between. The CDR3 reads CASSMWQYQETQYF. CDR3 sequence (DNA): TGTGCCAGTAGTATGTGGCAGTACCAAGAGACCCAGTACTTC.

The chain links TRBV7-9 to TRBJ2-3; D remains unclear. Germline V gene sequence: CDR1 SEHNR, CDR2 FQNEAQ (reference sequence). Trimming took 5 bases from V and 1 from J, leaving 19 bases between them. The CDR3 contains 17 residues. The CDR3: CASSPRESEPGTDTQYF. In DNA, the CDR3 is TGTGCCAGCAGCCCACGAGAATCCGAACCCGGCACAGATACGCAGTATTTT.

The gene calls are TRBV10-3 and TRBJ1-1, with TRBD1 as a possible D gene (6 bases). CDR3 length equals 14 residues. Trimming cost V 4 bases and J 5 bases, with 14 bases left between them. The germline V gene has CDR1 ENHRY and CDR2 SYGVKD. The CDR3 spells CAISVMGGATEAFF. The CDR3 DNA follows: TGTGCCATCAGTGTGATGGGGGGGGCTACTGAAGCTTTCTTT.

The CDR3 reads CASSPAGPSYEQYF. The CDR3 nucleotides read TGTGCCAGCAGCCCAGCAGGCCCTTCCTACGAGCAGTACTTC. V usage is TRBV4-2 and J usage is TRBJ2-7; D gene uncertain. V was shortened by 4 bases and J by 1 base, with 11 bases between the two germline ends. Looked up from germline, CDR1 is LGHNA and CDR2 is YNFKEQ. The CDR3 has 14 amino acids.

The chain has TRBV7-9 and TRBJ1-2; D unresolved. This CDR3 contains 15 residues. The germline V gene encodes CDR1 SEHNR and CDR2 FQNEAQ (reference sequence). V was pared by 2 bases and J by 0 bases, with 10 bases between. The CDR3 nucleotides read TGTGCCAGCAGCTTAATGGGGAGTCCTAACTATGGCTACACCTTC. Its protein product is CASSLMGSPNYGYTF. Complete variable domain (other parts from reference TRBV7-9 and TRBJ1-2): DTGVSQNPRHKITKRGQNVTFRCDPISEHNRLYWYRQTLGQGPEFLTYFQNEAQLEKSRLLSDRFSAERPKGSFSTLEIQRTEQGDSAMYLCASSLMGSPNYGYTFGSGTRLTVV.

The chain recombines TRBV6-4 with TRBJ2-2, with 9 bases that match TRBD2. The germline CDR1 and CDR2 sequences are MRHNA and SNTAGT. The V gene end was trimmed by 4 bases and the J gene end by 3 bases; junction bases not matched to a gene: 0. The CDR3 has 14 residues. In nucleotides, the CDR3 is TGTGCCAGCAGTGCTAGCGGGGACACCGGGGAGCTGTTTTTT. Amino acids: CASSASGDTGELFF.

The V gene is TRBV7-2, the J gene TRBJ1-2; D gene ambiguous. Looked up from germline, CDR1 is SGHTA and CDR2 is FQGNSA. Deletions cut 3 bases from V and 6 bases from J, with 8 bases between. The CDR3 is 12 amino acids. CDR3 sequence (DNA): TGTGCCAGCAGCTTGGCCCAGAATGGCTACACCTTC. It yields the protein CASSLAQNGYTF. Full variable domain (remainder filled in from reference TRBV7-2 and TRBJ1-2): GAGVSQSPSNKVTEKGKDVELRCDPISGHTALYWYRQSLGQGLEFLIYFQGNSAPDKSGLPSDRFSAERTGGSVSTLTIQRTQQEDSAVYLCASSLAQNGYTFGSGTRLTVV.

The chain is built from TRBV6-5 and TRBJ2-1; 12 nucleotides agree with TRBD2. Germline V gene data show CDR1 as MNHEY and CDR2 as SVGAGI. Trimming cost V 0 bases and J 9 bases; bases outside gene matches: 6. This CDR3 contains 16 residues. The CDR3 coding sequence is TGTGCCAGCAGTTACTCGAGGGCTAGCGGGAGGGGTGAGCAGTTCTTC. Translation gives CASSYSRASGRGEQFF.

This clone was observed a single time. The rearrangement joins TRBV5-3 to TRBJ2-5; tentative D call: TRBD2 (6 bases). TRBV5-3 is filed as an ORF, its function uncertain. The CDR3 is made up of 15 amino acids. The V end lost 2 bases, the J end lost 5 bases, and 16 bases lay between the germline ends. The CDR3 loop is CARSLPPPGGETQYF. Written as DNA, the CDR3 is TGTGCCAGAAGCTTACCTCCGCCAGGAGGGGAGACCCAGTACTTC.

The genes are TRBV4-1 and TRBJ2-3; 8 nucleotides align to TRBD2. V was clipped by 1 base and J by 3 bases; unmatched bases: 6. There are 16 residues in the CDR3. CDR1 MGHRA and CDR2 YSYEKL come from the germline V gene. CDR3 in DNA: TGCGCCAGCAGCCAAGTAAGCGGGAGATATACAGATACGCAGTATTTT. Translation gives CASSQVSGRYTDTQYF.

The V call is TRBV15, the J call TRBJ2-7, with 7 bases aligning to TRBD1. The CDR3 has 17 amino acids. V lost 4 bases to trimming and J lost 0 bases; unmatched junction nucleotides: 12. The germline V gene encodes CDR1 LNHNV and CDR2 YYDKDF (reference sequence). Written as DNA, the CDR3 is TGTGCCACCAGCAACCGACTAACAGGGGCCCGCTCCTACGAGCAGTACTTC. Amino acids: CATSNRLTGARSYEQYF.

The chain employs TRBV5-4 and TRBJ1-2, with 9 bases that match TRBD1. There are 15 residues in the CDR3. The germline gives CDR1 SGHNT, CDR2 YYREEE (reference sequence). Unmatched junction bases numbered 10, after V lost 5 bases and J lost 5 bases. CDR3: CASRVQGASLYGYTF. CDR3 sequence (DNA): TGTGCCAGCAGGGTACAGGGGGCCAGCTTATATGGCTACACCTTC. The variable domain in full, completed from reference TRBV5-4 and TRBJ1-2, reads ETGVTQSPTHLIKTRGQQVTLRCSSQSGHNTVSWYQQALGQGPQFIFQYYREEENGRGNFPPRFSGLQFPNYSSELNVNALELDDSALYLCASRVQGASLYGYTFGSGTRLTVV.

V and J are TRBV7-8 and TRBJ2-3, with TRBD2 matching over 7 bases. CDR3 length: 16 amino acids. Looked up from germline, CDR1 is SGHVS and CDR2 is FQNEAQ. Unmatched junction bases numbered 10, after V lost 5 bases and J lost 2 bases. CDR3 sequence reads: CASSLRPTSVTDTQYF. The CDR3 DNA reads as TGTGCCAGCAGCCTCAGGCCAACTAGCGTCACAGATACGCAGTATTTT.

This chain connects TRBV27 to TRBJ2-2; TRBD1 matches 8 bases. V trimming: 3 bases; J trimming: 5 bases; junction bases outside the gene matches: 20. The CDR3 runs to 20 residues. CDR1 and CDR2 from the germline V gene are MNHEY and SMNVEV (reference sequence). CDR3 amino acids: CASSFSLAWAKNRGTGELFF. CDR3 DNA: TGTGCCAGCAGTTTTTCCCTTGCGTGGGCGAAAAACAGGGGGACCGGGGAGCTGTTTTTT.